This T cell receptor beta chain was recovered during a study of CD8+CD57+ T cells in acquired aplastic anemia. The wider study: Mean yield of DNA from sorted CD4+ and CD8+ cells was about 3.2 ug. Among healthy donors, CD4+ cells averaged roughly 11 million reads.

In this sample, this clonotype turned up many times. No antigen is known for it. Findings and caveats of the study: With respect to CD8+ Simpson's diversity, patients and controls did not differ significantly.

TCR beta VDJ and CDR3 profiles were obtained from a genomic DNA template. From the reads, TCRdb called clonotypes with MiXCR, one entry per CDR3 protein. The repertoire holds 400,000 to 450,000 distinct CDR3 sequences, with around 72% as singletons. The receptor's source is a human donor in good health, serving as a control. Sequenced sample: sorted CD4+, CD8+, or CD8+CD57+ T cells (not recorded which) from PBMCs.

The CDR3 loop is CASRLRGDTQYF. DNA for the CDR3: TGTGCCAGCCGTCTACGGGGAGATACGCAGTATTTT. V and J are TRBV12-3 or TRBV12-4 and TRBJ2-3; TRBD2 is a possible D gene (5 bases). The V gene lost 8 bases and the J gene lost 5 bases, with 11 bases spanning the gap. CDR3 size: 12 residues.